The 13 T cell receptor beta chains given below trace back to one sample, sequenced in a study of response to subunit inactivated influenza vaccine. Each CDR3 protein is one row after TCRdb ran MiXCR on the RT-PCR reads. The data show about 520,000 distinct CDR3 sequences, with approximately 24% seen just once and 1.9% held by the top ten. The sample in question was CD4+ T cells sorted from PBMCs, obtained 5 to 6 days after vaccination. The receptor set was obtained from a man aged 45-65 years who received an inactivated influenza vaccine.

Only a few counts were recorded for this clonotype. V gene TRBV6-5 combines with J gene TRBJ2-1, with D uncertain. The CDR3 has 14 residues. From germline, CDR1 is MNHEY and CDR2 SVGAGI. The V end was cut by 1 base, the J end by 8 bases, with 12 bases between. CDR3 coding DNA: TGTGCCAGCAGTTACTATCGGAGCAGGCATGAGCAGTTCTTC. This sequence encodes CASSYYRSRHEQFF.

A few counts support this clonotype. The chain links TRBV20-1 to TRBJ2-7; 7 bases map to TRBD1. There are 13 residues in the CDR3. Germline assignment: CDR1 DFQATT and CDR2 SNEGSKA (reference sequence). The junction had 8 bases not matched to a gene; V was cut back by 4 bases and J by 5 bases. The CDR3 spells CSAKDQGVHEQYF. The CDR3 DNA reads TGCAGTGCTAAAGACCAGGGGGTCCACGAGCAGTACTTC.

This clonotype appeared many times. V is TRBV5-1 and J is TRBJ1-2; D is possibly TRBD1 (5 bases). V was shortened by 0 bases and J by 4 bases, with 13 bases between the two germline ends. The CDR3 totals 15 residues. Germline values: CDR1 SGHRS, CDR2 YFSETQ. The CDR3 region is CASSLAYRRGYGYTF. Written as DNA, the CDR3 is TGCGCCAGCAGCTTGGCCTACAGGAGGGGCTATGGCTACACCTTC. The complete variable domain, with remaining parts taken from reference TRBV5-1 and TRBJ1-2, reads KAGVTQTPRYLIKTRGQQVTLSCSPISGHRSVSWYQQTPGQGLQFLFEYFSETQRNKGNFPGRFSGRQFSNSRSEMNVSTLELGDSALYLCASSLAYRRGYGYTFGSGTRLTVV.

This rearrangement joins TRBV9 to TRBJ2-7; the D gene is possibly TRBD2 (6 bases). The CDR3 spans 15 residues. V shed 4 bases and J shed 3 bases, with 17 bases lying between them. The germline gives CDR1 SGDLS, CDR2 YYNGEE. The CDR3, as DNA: TGTGCCAGCAGCCCCCGGCGTAGCGGAAGCTACGAGCAGTACTTC. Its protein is CASSPRRSGSYEQYF.

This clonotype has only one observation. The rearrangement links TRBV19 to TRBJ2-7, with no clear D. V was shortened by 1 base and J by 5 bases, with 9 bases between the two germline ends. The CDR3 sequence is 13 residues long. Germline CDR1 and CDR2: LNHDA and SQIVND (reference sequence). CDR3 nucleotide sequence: TGTGCCAGTAGTATAGGTAACAGTAACGAGCAGTACTTC. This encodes CASSIGNSNEQYF.

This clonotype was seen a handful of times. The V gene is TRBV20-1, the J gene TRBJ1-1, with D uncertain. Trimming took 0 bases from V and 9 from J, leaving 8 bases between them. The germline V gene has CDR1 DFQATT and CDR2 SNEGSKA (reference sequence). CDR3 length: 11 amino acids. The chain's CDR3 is CSARDDPQAFF. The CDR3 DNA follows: TGCAGTGCTAGAGATGACCCTCAAGCTTTCTTT.

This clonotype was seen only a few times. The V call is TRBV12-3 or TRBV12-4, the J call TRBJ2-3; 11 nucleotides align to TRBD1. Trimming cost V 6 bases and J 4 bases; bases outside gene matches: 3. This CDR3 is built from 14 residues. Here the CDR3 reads CASSWTGGPDTQYF. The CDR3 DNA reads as TGTGCCAGCAGCTGGACAGGGGGCCCAGATACGCAGTATTTT.

Here the CDR3 reads CASSSLAGASQETQYF. The CDR3 DNA is TGCGCCAGCAGCTCCCTAGCGGGAGCCTCCCAAGAGACCCAGTACTTC. The chain couples TRBV5-1 to TRBJ2-5, with TRBD2 identical over 10 bases. V shed 3 bases and J 1 base; nucleotides not matched to a gene: 6. The germline CDR1 and CDR2 sequences are SGHRS and YFSETQ. The CDR3 totals 16 residues.

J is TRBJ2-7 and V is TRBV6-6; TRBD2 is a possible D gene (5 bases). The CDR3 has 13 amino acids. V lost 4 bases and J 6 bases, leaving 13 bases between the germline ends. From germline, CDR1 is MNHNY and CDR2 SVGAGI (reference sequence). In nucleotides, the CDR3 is TGTGCCAGCAGTTGGTGGGAGTCCGGCGAGCAGTACTTC. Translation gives CASSWWESGEQYF.

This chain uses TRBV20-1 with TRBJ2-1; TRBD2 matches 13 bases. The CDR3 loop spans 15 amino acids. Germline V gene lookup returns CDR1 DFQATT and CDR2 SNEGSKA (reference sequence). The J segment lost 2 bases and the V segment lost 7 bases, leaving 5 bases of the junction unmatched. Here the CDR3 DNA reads TGCAGTGGGACTAGCGGGAGTGAGACCTACAATGAGCAGTTCTTC. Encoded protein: CSGTSGSETYNEQFF.

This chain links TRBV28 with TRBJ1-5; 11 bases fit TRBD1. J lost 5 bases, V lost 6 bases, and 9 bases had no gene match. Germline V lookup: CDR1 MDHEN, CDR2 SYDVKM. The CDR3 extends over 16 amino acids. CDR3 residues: CASSIPGQGAYQPQHF. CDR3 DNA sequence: TGTGCCAGCAGCATTCCCGGACAGGGGGCTTATCAGCCCCAGCATTTT.

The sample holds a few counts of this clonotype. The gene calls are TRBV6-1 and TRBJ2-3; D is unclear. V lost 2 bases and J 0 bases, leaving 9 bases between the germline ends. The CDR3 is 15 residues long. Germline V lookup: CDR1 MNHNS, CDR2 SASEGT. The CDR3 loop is CASSEQSSSTDTQYF. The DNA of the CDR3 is TGTGCCAGCAGTGAACAATCGTCTAGCACAGATACGCAGTATTTT.

In DNA form, the CDR3 reads TGTACCAGCAGTTTTCAGGGTGGCGGGGGGAGCTCCTACAATGAGCAGTTCTTC. This codes for CTSSFQGGGGSSYNEQFF. The chain is built from TRBV3-2 and TRBJ2-1; the table calls TRBD1, which could not be checked here. TRBV3-2 is a pseudogene locus. The CDR3 spans 18 residues.